This T cell receptor (beta chain) stems from a study of T cells in Graves' hyperthyroidism and ophthalmopathy. The study's findings and limits: Onset of ophthalmopathy came a median 6.5 months after the model predicted it. The blood repertoire included most of the expanded thyroid clonotypes above 0.001.

What was amplified from RNA transcripts were TCR beta CDR3 regions. HTBI primers were the set used in a first-round RT-PCR of the TCR CDR3. TCRdb re-called the multiplex PCR reads through MiXCR, storing one row per CDR3 protein. In the table there are around 540,000 distinct CDR3 sequences, around 42% of which are singletons. Hyperthyroidism patients were newly diagnosed, had disease duration under 2 months, and were aged 18 to 65 years. The sample holds many counts of this clonotype. Its matching antigen is unknown. The TCR originated in a woman aged 18-35 years with Graves' hyperthyroidism. Sequencing was performed on peripheral blood or thyroid tissue (not recorded which).

The CDR3 sequence is CASSYRGDGYTF. As DNA, the CDR3 is TGTGCCAGCAGTTACAGGGGGGATGGCTACACCTTC. The chain combines TRBV6-6 with TRBJ1-2, with D possibly being TRBD1 (6 bases). Germline V gene lookup returns CDR1 MNHNY and CDR2 SVGAGI (reference sequence). Trimming shortened V by 2 bases and J by 6 bases, and 7 bases separated the two germline ends. The CDR3 spans 12 residues.